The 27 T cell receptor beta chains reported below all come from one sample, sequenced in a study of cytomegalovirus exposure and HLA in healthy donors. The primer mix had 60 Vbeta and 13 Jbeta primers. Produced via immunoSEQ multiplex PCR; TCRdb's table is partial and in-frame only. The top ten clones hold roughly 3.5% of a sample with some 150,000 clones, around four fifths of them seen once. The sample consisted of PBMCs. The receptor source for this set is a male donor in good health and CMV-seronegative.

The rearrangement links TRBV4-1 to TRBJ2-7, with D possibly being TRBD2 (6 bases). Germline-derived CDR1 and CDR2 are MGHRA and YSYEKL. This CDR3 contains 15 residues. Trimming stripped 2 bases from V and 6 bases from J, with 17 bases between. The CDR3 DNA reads TGCGCCAGCAGCCAACCGGGACTCCGATCTCGCGAGCAGTACTTC. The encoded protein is CASSQPGLRSREQYF.

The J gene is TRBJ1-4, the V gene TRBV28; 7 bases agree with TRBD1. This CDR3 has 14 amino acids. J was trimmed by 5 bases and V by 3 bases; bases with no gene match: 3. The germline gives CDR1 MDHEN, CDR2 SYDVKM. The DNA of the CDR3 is TGTGCCAGCAGTTTGACAGGGAGAAATGAAAAACTGTTTTTT. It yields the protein CASSLTGRNEKLFF.

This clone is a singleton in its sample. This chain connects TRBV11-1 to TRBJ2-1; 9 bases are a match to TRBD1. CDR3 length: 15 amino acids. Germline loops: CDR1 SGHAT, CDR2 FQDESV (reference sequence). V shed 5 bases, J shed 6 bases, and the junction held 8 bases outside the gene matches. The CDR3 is CASSPNRGRGNEQFF. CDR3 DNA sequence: TGTGCCAGCAGCCCGAACAGGGGGCGAGGCAATGAGCAGTTCTTC.

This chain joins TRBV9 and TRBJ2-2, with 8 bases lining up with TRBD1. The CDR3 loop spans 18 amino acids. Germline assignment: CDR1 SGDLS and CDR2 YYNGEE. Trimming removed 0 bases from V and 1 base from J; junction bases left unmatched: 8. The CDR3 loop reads CASSVVSRGTGNTGELFF. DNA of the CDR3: TGTGCCAGCAGCGTAGTCAGCAGAGGGACAGGGAACACCGGGGAGCTGTTTTTT.

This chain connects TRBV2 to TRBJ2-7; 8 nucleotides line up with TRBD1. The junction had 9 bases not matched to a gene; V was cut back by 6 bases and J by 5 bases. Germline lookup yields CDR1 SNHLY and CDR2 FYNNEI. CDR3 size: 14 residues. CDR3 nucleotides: TGTGCCAGCAGGGAATACTTACAGGGGGACGAGCAGTACTTC. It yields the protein CASREYLQGDEQYF.

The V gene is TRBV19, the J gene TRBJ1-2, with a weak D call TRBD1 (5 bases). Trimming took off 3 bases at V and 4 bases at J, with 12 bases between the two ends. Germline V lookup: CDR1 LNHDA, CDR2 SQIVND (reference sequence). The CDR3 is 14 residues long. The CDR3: CASSMDTSLYGYTF. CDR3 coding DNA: TGTGCCAGTAGTATGGACACATCCCTCTATGGCTACACCTTC.

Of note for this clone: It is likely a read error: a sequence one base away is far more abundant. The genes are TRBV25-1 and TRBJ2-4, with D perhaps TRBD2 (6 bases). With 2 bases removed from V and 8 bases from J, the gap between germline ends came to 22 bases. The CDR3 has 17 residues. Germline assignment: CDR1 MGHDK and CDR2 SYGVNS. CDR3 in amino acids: CASSEDGGEGKAHIQYF. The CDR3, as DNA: TGTGCCAGCAGTGAAGATGGAGGGGAAGGGAAGGCTCACATTCAGTACTTC.

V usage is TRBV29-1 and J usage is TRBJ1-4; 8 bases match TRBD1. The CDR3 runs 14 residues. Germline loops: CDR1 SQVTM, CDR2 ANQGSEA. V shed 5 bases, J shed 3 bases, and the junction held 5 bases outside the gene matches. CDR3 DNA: TGCAGCGTTCAAGGACAGGGACCTAATGAAAAACTGTTTTTT. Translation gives CSVQGQGPNEKLFF.

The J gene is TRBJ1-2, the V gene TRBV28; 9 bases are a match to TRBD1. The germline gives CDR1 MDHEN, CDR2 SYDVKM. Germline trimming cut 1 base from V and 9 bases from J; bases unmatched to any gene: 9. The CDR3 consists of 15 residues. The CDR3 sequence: CASSLFLGQGTRYTF. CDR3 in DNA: TGTGCCAGCAGTTTATTCCTGGGACAGGGAACGCGCTACACCTTC.

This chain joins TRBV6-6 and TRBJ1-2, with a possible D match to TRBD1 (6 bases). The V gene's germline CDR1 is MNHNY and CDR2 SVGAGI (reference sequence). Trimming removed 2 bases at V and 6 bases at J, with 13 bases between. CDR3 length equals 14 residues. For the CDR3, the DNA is TGTGCCAGCAGTTACGCAGACAGGAACAATGGCTACACCTTC. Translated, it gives CASSYADRNNGYTF.

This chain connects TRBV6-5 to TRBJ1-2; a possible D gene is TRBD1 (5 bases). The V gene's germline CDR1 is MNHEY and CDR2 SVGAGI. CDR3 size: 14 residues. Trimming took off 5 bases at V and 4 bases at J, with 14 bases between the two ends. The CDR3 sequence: CASSRPGGSYGYTF. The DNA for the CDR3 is TGTGCCAGCAGTCGACCGGGGGGATCCTATGGCTACACCTTC.

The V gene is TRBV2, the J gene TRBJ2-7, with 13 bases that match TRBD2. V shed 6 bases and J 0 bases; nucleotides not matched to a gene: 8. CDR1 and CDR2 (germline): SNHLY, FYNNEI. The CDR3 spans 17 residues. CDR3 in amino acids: CASRRTSGRPDSYEQYF. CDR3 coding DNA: TGTGCCAGCAGGAGGACTAGCGGGAGACCAGACTCCTACGAGCAGTACTTC.

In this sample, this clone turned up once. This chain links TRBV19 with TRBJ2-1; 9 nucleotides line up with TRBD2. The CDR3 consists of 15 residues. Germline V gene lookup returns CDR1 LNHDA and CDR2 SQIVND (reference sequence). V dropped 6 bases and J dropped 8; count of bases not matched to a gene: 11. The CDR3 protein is CASSAWREGGDEQFF. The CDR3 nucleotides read TGTGCCAGTAGCGCGTGGCGGGAGGGCGGAGATGAGCAGTTCTTC.

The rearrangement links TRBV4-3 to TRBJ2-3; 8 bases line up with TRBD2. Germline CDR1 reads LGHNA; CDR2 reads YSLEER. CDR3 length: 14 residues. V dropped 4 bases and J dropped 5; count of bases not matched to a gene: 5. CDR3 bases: TGCGCCAGCAGCCCCAGCGGGAGTAAAGATACGCAGTATTTT. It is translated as CASSPSGSKDTQYF.

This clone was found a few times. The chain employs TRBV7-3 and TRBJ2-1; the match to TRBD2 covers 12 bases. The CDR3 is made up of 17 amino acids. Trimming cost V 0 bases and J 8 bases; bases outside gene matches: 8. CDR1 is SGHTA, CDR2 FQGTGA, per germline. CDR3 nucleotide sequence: TGTGCCAGCAGCTTAACTCGTGCTAGCGGGAGGGCCCATGAGCAGTTCTTC. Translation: CASSLTRASGRAHEQFF.

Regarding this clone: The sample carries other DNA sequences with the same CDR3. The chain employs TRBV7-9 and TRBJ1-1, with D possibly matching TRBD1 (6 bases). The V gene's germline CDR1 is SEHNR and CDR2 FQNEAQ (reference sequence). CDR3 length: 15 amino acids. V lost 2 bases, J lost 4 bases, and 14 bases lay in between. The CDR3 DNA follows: TGTGCCAGCAGCTTATTCGAGGGGGGGGTCACTGAAGCTTTCTTT. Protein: CASSLFEGGVTEAFF.

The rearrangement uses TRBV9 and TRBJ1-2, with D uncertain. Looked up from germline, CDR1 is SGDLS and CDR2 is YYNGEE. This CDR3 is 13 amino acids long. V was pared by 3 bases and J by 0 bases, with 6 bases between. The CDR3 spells CASSESSNYGYTF. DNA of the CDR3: TGTGCCAGCAGCGAGAGCTCTAACTATGGCTACACCTTC.

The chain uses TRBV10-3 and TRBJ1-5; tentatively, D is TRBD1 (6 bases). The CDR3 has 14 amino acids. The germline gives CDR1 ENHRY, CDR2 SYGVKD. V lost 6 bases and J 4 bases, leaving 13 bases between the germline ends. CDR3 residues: CAIRSDRINQPQHF. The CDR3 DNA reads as TGTGCCATCAGAAGCGACAGGATAAATCAGCCCCAGCATTTT.

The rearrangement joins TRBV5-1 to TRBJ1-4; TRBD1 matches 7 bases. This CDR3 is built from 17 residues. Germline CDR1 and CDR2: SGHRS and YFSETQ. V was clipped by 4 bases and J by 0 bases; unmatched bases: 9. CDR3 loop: CASSLQGQTATNEKLFF. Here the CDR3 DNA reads TGCGCCAGCAGCCTACAGGGACAGACTGCAACTAATGAAAAACTGTTTTTT.

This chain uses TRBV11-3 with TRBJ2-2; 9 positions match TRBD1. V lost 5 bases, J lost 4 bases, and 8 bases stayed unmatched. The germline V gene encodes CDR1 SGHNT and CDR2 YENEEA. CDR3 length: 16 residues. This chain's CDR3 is CASSLFGQGTTGELFF. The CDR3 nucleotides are TGTGCCAGCAGCCTTTTCGGACAGGGGACCACCGGGGAGCTGTTTTTT.

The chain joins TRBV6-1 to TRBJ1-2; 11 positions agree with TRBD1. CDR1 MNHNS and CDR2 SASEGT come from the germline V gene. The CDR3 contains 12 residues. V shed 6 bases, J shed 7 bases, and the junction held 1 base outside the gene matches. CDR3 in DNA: TGTGCCAGCAGGGACAGGGGGCCTGGCTACACCTTC. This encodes CASRDRGPGYTF.

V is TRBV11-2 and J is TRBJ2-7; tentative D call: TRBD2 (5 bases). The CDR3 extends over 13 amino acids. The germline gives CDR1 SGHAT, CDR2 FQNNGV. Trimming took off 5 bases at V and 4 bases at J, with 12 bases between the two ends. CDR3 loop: CASSPGLSYEQYF. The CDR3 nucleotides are TGTGCCAGCAGCCCAGGACTGAGTTACGAGCAGTACTTC.

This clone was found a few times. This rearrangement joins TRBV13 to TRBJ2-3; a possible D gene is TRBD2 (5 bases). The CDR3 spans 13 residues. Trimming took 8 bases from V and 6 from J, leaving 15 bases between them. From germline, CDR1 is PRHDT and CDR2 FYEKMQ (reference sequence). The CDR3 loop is CASHSGNADTQYF. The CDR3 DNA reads TGTGCCAGCCACTCCGGGAACGCCGATACGCAGTATTTT.

The CDR3 nucleotides read TGTGCCAGCACCCCCGGAGGGGCGCGGACAGATACGCAGTATTTT. This encodes CASTPGGARTDTQYF. The V and J genes are TRBV28 and TRBJ2-3; tentative D call: TRBD2 (6 bases). Trimming took off 7 bases at V and 3 bases at J, with 17 bases between the two ends. The CDR3 totals 15 residues. The germline CDR1 and CDR2 sequences are MDHEN and SYDVKM.

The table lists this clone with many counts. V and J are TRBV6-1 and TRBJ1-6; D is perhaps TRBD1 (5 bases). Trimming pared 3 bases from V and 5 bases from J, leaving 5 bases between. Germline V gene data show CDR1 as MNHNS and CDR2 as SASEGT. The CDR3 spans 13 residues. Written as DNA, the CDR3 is TGTGCCAGCAGTGACAGGGATAATTCACCCCTCCACTTT. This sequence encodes CASSDRDNSPLHF.

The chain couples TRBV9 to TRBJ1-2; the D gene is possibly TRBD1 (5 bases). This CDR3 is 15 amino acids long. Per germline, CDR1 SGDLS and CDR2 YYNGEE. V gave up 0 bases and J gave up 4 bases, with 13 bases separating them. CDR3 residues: CASSVDSGKVYGYTF. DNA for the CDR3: TGTGCCAGCAGCGTAGATTCAGGGAAAGTCTATGGCTACACCTTC.

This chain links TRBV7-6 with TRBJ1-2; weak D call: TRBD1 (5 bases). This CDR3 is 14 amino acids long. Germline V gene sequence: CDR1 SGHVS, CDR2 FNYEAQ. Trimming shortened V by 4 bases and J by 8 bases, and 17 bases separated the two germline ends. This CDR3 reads CASSSPYSRGGYTF. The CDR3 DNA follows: TGTGCCAGCAGCTCCCCGTATTCTAGGGGCGGCTACACCTTC.